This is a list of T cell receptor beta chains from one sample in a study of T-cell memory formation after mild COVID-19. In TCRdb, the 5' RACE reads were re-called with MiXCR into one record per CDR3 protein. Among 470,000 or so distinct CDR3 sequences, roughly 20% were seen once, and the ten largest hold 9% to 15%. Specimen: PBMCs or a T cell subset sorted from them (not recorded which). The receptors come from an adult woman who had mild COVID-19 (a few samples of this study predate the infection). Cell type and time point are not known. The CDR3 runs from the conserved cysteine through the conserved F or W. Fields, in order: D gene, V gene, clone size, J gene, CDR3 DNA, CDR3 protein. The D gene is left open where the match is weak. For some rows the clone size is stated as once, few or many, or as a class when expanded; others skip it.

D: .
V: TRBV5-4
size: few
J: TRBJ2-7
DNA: TGTGCCAGCAGCTTGATAGGGGACGAGCAGTACTTC
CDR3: CASSLIGDEQYF

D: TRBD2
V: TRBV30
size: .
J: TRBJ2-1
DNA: TGTGCCTGGAGTGGACTAGCGGGAGGTTTGTCCTACAATGAGCAGTTCTTC
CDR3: CAWSGLAGGLSYNEQFF

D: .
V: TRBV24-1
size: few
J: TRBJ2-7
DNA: TGTGCCACCAGTGATTTCAGCTCCTACGAGCAGTACTTC
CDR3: CATSDFSSYEQYF

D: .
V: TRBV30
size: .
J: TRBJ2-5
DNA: TGTGCCTGGAGTGTGGGTAGCTTGGAGACCCAGTACTTC
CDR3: CAWSVGSLETQYF

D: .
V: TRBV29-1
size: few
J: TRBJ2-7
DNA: TGCAGCGTCGCAGTGAACTACGAGCAGTACTTC
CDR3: CSVAVNYEQYF

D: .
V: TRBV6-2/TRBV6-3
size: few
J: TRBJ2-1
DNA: TGTGCCAGCACCCGGACAGAGTCCTTCCACAATGAGCAGTTCTTC
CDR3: CASTRTESFHNEQFF

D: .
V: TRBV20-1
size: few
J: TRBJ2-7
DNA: TGCAGTGCTAGAGGTCGAGGCGGGGGCACCTACGAGCAGTACTTC
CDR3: CSARGRGGGTYEQYF

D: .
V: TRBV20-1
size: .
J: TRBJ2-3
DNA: TGCAGTGCTAGAGTTGATTGGGGGCGCGGGGACACAGATACGCAGTATTTT
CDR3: CSARVDWGRGDTDTQYF

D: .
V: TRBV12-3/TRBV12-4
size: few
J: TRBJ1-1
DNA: TGTGCCAGCAGTGGACGACAGGACCAAAACGCTGAAGCTTTCTTT
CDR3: CASSGRQDQNAEAFF

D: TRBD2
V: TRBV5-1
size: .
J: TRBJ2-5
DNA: TGCGCCAGCAGCAAAAATAGCGGGAGCTTTGAGACCCAGTACTTC
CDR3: CASSKNSGSFETQYF

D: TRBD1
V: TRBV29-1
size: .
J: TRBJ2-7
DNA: TGCAGCGTTGGGGACAGGTACTCCTACGAGCAGTACTTC
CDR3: CSVGDRYSYEQYF

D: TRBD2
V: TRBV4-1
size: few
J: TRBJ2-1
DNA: TGCGCCAGCAGCCAAGATTGGGGGACTAGCGGGAGTGGTGAGCAGTTCTTC
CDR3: CASSQDWGTSGSGEQFF

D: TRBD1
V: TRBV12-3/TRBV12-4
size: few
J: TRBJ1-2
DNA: TGTGCCAGCAGTTTAGTAAACAGGGGACATGGTGGCTACACCTTC
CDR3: CASSLVNRGHGGYTF

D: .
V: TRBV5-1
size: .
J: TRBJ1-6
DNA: TGCGCCAGCAGCTGGGGGGGAGTCGAGAATTCACCCCTCCACTTT
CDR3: CASSWGGVENSPLHF

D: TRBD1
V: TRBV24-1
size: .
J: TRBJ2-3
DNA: TGTGCCACCAGTGAAACGGACAGGGCTTCGGATACGCAGTATTTT
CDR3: CATSETDRASDTQYF

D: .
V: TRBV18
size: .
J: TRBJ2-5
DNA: TGTGCCAGCTCACCCTTGAAGGGGTGGCAAGAGACCCAGTACTTC
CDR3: CASSPLKGWQETQYF

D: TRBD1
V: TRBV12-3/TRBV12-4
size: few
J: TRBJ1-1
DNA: TGTGCCAGCAGACCTCGACAGGGGAGCACTGAAGCTTTCTTT
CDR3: CASRPRQGSTEAFF